The clone carrying this T cell receptor (beta chain) was observed once. CDR3 size: 12 residues. Germline loops: CDR1 LGHDT, CDR2 YNNKEL (reference sequence). Trimming cost V 8 bases and J 2 bases, with 10 bases left between them. The record originates from a study of blood T cell repertoires in COVID-19. Study at large: In each case, the material was cDNA or gDNA derived from T cells, B-cell-depleted T cells, or PBMCs.

As processed by the authors: Reference gene primers were amplified, and this amplification served to estimate nucleated cell counts. The assay was immunoSEQ multiplex PCR, and TCRdb's table has in-frame clones only and misses some. V and J calls and clone size come straight from that table; D and trimming were deduced from the DNA. The sample includes approximately 120,000 clones, around 88% of them seen just once. V usage is TRBV3-1 (or the pseudogene TRBV3-2) and J usage is TRBJ2-7; the D is unclear. Sequenced material: peripheral blood. The clonotype comes from a human donor in a cohort sampled during active COVID-19. The CDR3 loop is CASGVSAYEQYF. The CDR3 DNA reads as TGTGCCAGCGGAGTAAGTGCCTACGAGCAGTACTTC.